Below are 25 T cell receptor beta chains sequenced from a single sample in a study of vaccination effects on CD4 cells after COVID-19. The culture ran for roughly ten days before CD4+ T cells were isolated. Confirmation by PCR established that the person had SARS-CoV-2 infection between March and December 2020. Participants received two doses of either the BNT162b2 or mRNA-1273 vaccine. No antigen has been identified for these receptors. Some clones are missing from TCRdb's copy, which holds only in-frame ones; the method was immunoSEQ multiplex PCR. The sample consists of nearly 35,000 clones, roughly four fifths of them appearing once. The sample here was CD4+ T cells from PBMCs cultured without peptide, taken after COVID-19 vaccination. These TCRs come from a human donor who had a prior SARS-CoV-2 infection.

V gene TRBV2 combines with J gene TRBJ2-7; 7 nucleotides align to TRBD1. Germline V gives CDR1 SNHLY, CDR2 FYNNEI. V lost 6 bases to trimming and J lost 0 bases; unmatched junction nucleotides: 5. The CDR3 runs 14 residues. The CDR3 bases are TGTGCCAGCAGCCCGACAGGGAGCTCCTACGAGCAGTACTTC. This translates into CASSPTGSSYEQYF.

The chain links TRBV7-3 to TRBJ2-5; the D is unclear. Trimming took off 5 bases at V and 4 bases at J, with 11 bases between the two ends. Germline V gives CDR1 SGHTA, CDR2 FQGTGA. The CDR3 is 13 amino acids. The CDR3 region is CASSKSLGETQYF. DNA for the CDR3: TGTGCCAGCAGCAAATCTCTTGGAGAGACCCAGTACTTC.

There are a few counts of this clone. The gene calls are TRBV2 and TRBJ2-1, with TRBD1 matching over 7 bases. V gave up 5 bases and J gave up 7 bases; unmatched junction bases: 5. Germline CDR1 SNHLY, CDR2 FYNNEI. The CDR3 is 13 amino acids. CDR3 DNA: TGTGCCAGCAGTCCGGGACAGTGGAATGAGCAGTTCTTC. This encodes CASSPGQWNEQFF.

This rearrangement joins TRBV14 to TRBJ2-4; weak D call: TRBD2 (5 bases). V was shortened by 0 bases and J by 8 bases, with 14 bases between the two germline ends. CDR1 and CDR2 (germline): SGHDN, FVKESK. This CDR3 has 15 amino acids. The CDR3 protein is CASSQDLFPGDIQYF. DNA for the CDR3: TGTGCCAGCAGCCAAGATCTCTTCCCCGGGGACATTCAGTACTTC.

V usage is TRBV20-1 and J usage is TRBJ1-1; no clear D gene. Deletions cut 0 bases from V and 11 bases from J, with 10 bases between. The CDR3 is 11 residues long. The germline V gene has CDR1 DFQATT and CDR2 SNEGSKA (reference sequence). In DNA, the CDR3 is TGCAGTGCTAGAGACGGGTATTGGGCTTTCTTT. This sequence encodes CSARDGYWAFF.

This clone has a handful of counts. The rearrangement links TRBV4-1 to TRBJ1-4; D unclear. This CDR3 spans 13 amino acids. Germline values: CDR1 MGHRA, CDR2 YSYEKL. The germline V and J ends were trimmed by 0 bases and 11 bases, with 10 bases remaining between them. The CDR3 sequence is CASSQDWEGKLFF. In DNA, the CDR3 is TGCGCCAGCAGCCAAGACTGGGAAGGGAAACTGTTTTTT.

This chain uses TRBV6-5 with TRBJ1-2; TRBD1 agrees at 8 bases. V shed 6 bases, J shed 5 bases, and the junction held 8 bases outside the gene matches. Germline CDR1 reads MNHEY; CDR2 reads SVGAGI. CDR3 length: 14 residues. CDR3 protein: CASSKDRDWYGYTF. The CDR3, as DNA: TGTGCCAGCAGCAAGGACAGGGATTGGTATGGCTACACCTTC.

In nucleotides, the CDR3 is TGCGCCAGCAGCTTCCGGGACAGGGGGAAAGCTAACTATGGCTACACCTTC. Encoded protein: CASSFRDRGKANYGYTF. The rearrangement joins TRBV5-1 to TRBJ1-2; TRBD1 matches at 11 bases. Germline trimming cut 2 bases from V and 0 bases from J; bases unmatched to any gene: 6. The CDR3 runs 17 residues. The germline gives CDR1 SGHRS, CDR2 YFSETQ.

The gene calls are TRBV7-2 and TRBJ1-2; D gene uncertain. Germline CDR1 reads SGHTA; CDR2 reads FQGNSA. The V and J ends lost 0 bases and 8 bases respectively, with 13 bases between them. The CDR3 length is 14 residues. The CDR3 protein is CASSLAVELWGYTF. The CDR3 nucleotides are TGTGCCAGCAGCTTAGCCGTGGAACTCTGGGGCTACACCTTC.

V is TRBV2 and J is TRBJ1-2; possibly TRBD1 for D (6 bases). Per the germline V gene, CDR1 is SNHLY and CDR2 is FYNNEI. Trimming left V 6 bases short and J 1 base short, with 15 bases between. This CDR3 has 15 residues. CDR3 in amino acids: CASSFARTVNYGYTF. Written as DNA, the CDR3 is TGTGCCAGCAGCTTTGCCAGGACAGTTAACTATGGCTACACCTTC.

This clone was counted only a few times. The chain carries TRBV7-2 and TRBJ1-2, with D possibly matching TRBD1 (5 bases). This CDR3 contains 14 residues. V dropped 2 bases and J dropped 4 bases, with 11 bases sitting between them. Per the germline V gene, CDR1 is SGHTA and CDR2 is FQGNSA. The DNA of the CDR3 is TGTGCCAGCAGCTTAAGTGTTGGGGGCTATGGCTACACCTTC. It codes for CASSLSVGGYGYTF. Together with reference TRBV7-2 and TRBJ1-2, the CDR3 gives the full variable domain: GAGVSQSPSNKVTEKGKDVELRCDPISGHTALYWYRQSLGQGLEFLIYFQGNSAPDKSGLPSDRFSAERTGGSVSTLTIQRTQQEDSAVYLCASSLSVGGYGYTFGSGTRLTVV.

This sequence joins TRBV5-1 and TRBJ1-1; D is undetermined. V was pared by 6 bases and J by 1 base, with 10 bases between. CDR3 size: 13 residues. Germline V lookup: CDR1 SGHRS, CDR2 YFSETQ. The CDR3, as DNA: TGCGCCAGCAAGGCGGGAACGAACACTGAAGCTTTCTTT. Encoded protein: CASKAGTNTEAFF.

The chain combines TRBV4-2 with TRBJ2-6; 8 bases agree with TRBD1. The CDR3 runs to 15 residues. Germline CDR1 is LGHNA and CDR2 is YNFKEQ. V was pared by 3 bases and J by 5 bases, with 3 bases of the junction left unmatched. The CDR3 spells CASSHGQGWANVLTF. In DNA form, the CDR3 reads TGTGCCAGCAGCCACGGACAGGGTTGGGCCAACGTCCTGACTTTC.

This chain uses TRBV19 with TRBJ1-3; unclear D gene. The germline V gene encodes CDR1 LNHDA and CDR2 SQIVND (reference sequence). This CDR3 is 15 amino acids long. CDR3 region: CAASSRRFGGNTIYF. The CDR3 bases are TGTGCAGCAAGTAGTCGGAGGTTTGGTGGAAACACCATATATTTT.

The V gene is TRBV9, the J gene TRBJ1-6, with 8 bases aligning to TRBD1. The germline gives CDR1 SGDLS, CDR2 YYNGEE. The CDR3 loop spans 16 amino acids. J was trimmed by 7 bases and V by 3 bases; bases with no gene match: 9. This CDR3 is CASSDQTGDANSPLHF. The CDR3 nucleotides read TGTGCCAGCAGCGACCAGACAGGGGATGCGAATTCACCCCTCCACTTT.

The chain combines TRBV9 with TRBJ2-5, with 10 bases lining up with TRBD1. Germline V gene lookup returns CDR1 SGDLS and CDR2 YYNGEE. The CDR3 is 16 amino acids. Germline trimming cut 3 bases from V and 4 bases from J; bases unmatched to any gene: 9. CDR3 region: CASSAAPGQGSETQYF. CDR3 DNA sequence: TGTGCCAGCAGCGCCGCCCCGGGACAGGGGTCAGAGACCCAGTACTTC.

The chain couples TRBV6-5 to TRBJ2-7; TRBD1 aligns across 8 bases. V lost 1 base and J lost 4; bases outside the gene matches: 3. Germline CDR1 and CDR2: MNHEY and SVGAGI. This CDR3 contains 14 residues. CDR3 region: CASSYLGQAYEQYF. DNA of the CDR3: TGTGCCAGCAGTTACTTGGGACAGGCGTACGAGCAGTACTTC.

This chain links TRBV7-9 with TRBJ2-1, with 9 bases identical to TRBD2. J lost 7 bases, V lost 2 bases, and 9 bases had no gene match. The V gene's germline CDR1 is SEHNR and CDR2 FQNEAQ (reference sequence). The CDR3 totals 16 residues. The DNA for the CDR3 is TGTGCCAGCAGCTTACTATCGGGCGGGAGGGGGAATGAGCAGTTCTTC. It is translated as CASSLLSGGRGNEQFF.

Notes on this clone: One junction end does not reproduce the germline sequence, and a read error may be involved. The V call is TRBV7-7, the J call TRBJ2-5, with 10 bases fitting TRBD2. The CDR3 has 16 amino acids. Per the germline V gene, CDR1 is SSHAT and CDR2 is FNYEAQ (reference sequence). CDR3 sequence reads: CASSLSAGGRAETQYF. In DNA form, the CDR3 reads TGTGCTAGCAGCTTATCAGCGGGGGGGCGGGCAGAGACCCAGTACTTC.

The rearrangement uses TRBV30 and TRBJ2-1; TRBD2 matches 13 bases. The CDR3 is 17 amino acids. Germline CDR1 and CDR2: GTSNPN and SVGIG (reference sequence). Trimming cost V 3 bases and J 4 bases; bases outside gene matches: 9. The CDR3 sequence is CAWRELAGGPRYNEQFF. The CDR3 DNA reads TGTGCCTGGAGAGAACTAGCGGGAGGGCCGAGATACAATGAGCAGTTCTTC.

V and J are TRBV7-2 and TRBJ2-3; D unclear. CDR3 length equals 11 residues. Trimming stripped 3 bases from V and 5 bases from J, with 3 bases between. Germline V gives CDR1 SGHTA, CDR2 FQGNSA. The CDR3 loop reads CASSFLDTQYF. CDR3 DNA sequence: TGTGCCAGCAGCTTTTTAGATACGCAGTATTTT.

This clone appeared a few times. The chain has TRBV3-1 (or the pseudogene TRBV3-2) and TRBJ2-5; D may be TRBD2 (6 bases). The CDR3 loop spans 13 amino acids. The germline CDR1 and CDR2 sequences are LGHDT and YNNKEL (reference sequence). V was trimmed by 3 bases and J by 7 bases, leaving 12 bases between them. The CDR3 here is CASSQRGRGTQYF. The CDR3 region has the DNA TGTGCCAGCAGCCAGCGGGGTCGCGGGACCCAGTACTTC.

The CDR3 is CASSFTNQGAGGELFF. The CDR3 nucleotides read TGTGCCAGCAGCTTTACCAATCAGGGGGCAGGCGGGGAGCTGTTTTTT. The chain is built from TRBV7-2 and TRBJ2-2; TRBD1 agrees at 8 bases. This CDR3 is 16 amino acids long. CDR1 and CDR2 (germline): SGHTA, FQGNSA. J was trimmed by 7 bases and V by 3 bases; bases with no gene match: 10.

The chain couples TRBV30 to TRBJ2-5, with TRBD2 matching 9 bases. J gave up 5 bases and V 1 base, and 5 bases lay outside the gene matches. CDR1 is GTSNPN, CDR2 SVGIG, per germline (reference sequence). The CDR3 sequence is 14 residues long. CDR3 sequence: CAWSGLAGFETQYF. The CDR3 region has the DNA TGTGCCTGGAGTGGCCTAGCGGGGTTTGAGACCCAGTACTTC. Together with reference TRBV30 and TRBJ2-5, the CDR3 gives the full variable domain: SQTIHQWPATLVQPVGSPLSLECTVEGTSNPNLYWYRQAAGRGLQLLFYSVGIGQISSEVPQNLSASRPQDRQFILSSKKLLLSDSGFYLCAWSGLAGFETQYFGPGTRLLVL.

This clone was recorded once. CDR3 residues: CASREIQGSGANVLTF. CDR3 nucleotide sequence: TGTGCCAGCAGGGAAATACAGGGATCTGGGGCCAACGTCCTGACTTTC. The J gene is TRBJ2-6, the V gene TRBV28, with D maybe TRBD1 (6 bases). The V end was cut by 6 bases, the J end by 1 base, with 13 bases between. CDR1 is MDHEN and CDR2 is SYDVKM in the germline V gene. The CDR3 spans 16 residues.